These T cell receptor beta chains were read from a single sample in a study of identifying expanded T cells in peripheral blood. Measured with immunoSEQ multiplex PCR; TCRdb has only the in-frame clones, and not every one. The data contain 100,000 or so clones, approximately 90% of them seen just once; the ten biggest clones take up about 17%. Sequenced input: blood. The receptor set was obtained from a person aged 18 to 70 in good health. Both conserved end residues are part of each CDR3. Each record gives: J gene, CDR3 length, clone size, V gene, D gene, CDR3 protein, CDR3 DNA. A D gene is named only where the DNA matches it firmly. Clone size, where shown, is once, few, many, or a class for clones that have expanded.

TRBJ1-1 | 14 | - | TRBV6-5 | - | CASSQWGADTEAFF | TGTGCCAGCAGTCAGTGGGGGGCCGACACTGAAGCTTTCTTT
TRBJ1-4 | 14 | once | TRBV16 | TRBD1 | CASSHSGGASKLFF | TGTGCCAGCAGCCATTCAGGGGGCGCCTCGAAACTGTTTTTT
TRBJ2-7 | 15 | once | TRBV6-5 | TRBD1 | CASRRDGQGGYEQYF | TGTGCCAGCAGACGCGACGGACAGGGGGGCTACGAGCAGTACTTC
TRBJ1-2 | 14 | - | TRBV7-2 | - | CASSLGRENYGYTF | TGTGCCAGCAGCTTAGGGAGAGAGAACTATGGCTACACCTTC
TRBJ2-3 | 15 | - | TRBV6-1 | - | CASSGGTSNLYTQYF | TGTGCCAGCAGTGGCGGGACTTCTAACCTCTATACGCAGTATTTT
TRBJ1-5 | 15 | - | TRBV6-6 | TRBD1 | CASSLAGGPYQPQHF | TGTGCCAGCAGTCTGGCAGGGGGACCCTATCAGCCCCAGCATTTT
TRBJ2-5 | 16 | - | TRBV15 | - | CATSRGRLAGRETQYF | TGTGCCACCAGCAGAGGACGGCTAGCCGGGAGAGAGACCCAGTACTTC
TRBJ1-5 | 13 | few | TRBV28 | - | CASSLWSNQPQHF | TGTGCCAGCAGTTTATGGAGCAATCAGCCCCAGCATTTT
TRBJ1-4 | 17 | - | TRBV7-8 | - | CASSLVGTPLGSDLLFF | TGTGCCAGCAGCTTAGTTGGGACTCCACTCGGATCGGATCTACTGTTTTTT
TRBJ2-7 | 12 | - | TRBV15 | - | CATSRGGAGQYF | TGTGCCACCAGCAGGGGCGGGGCCGGGCAGTACTTC
TRBJ2-6 | 15 | - | TRBV7-8 | - | CASSLAESGANVLTF | TGTGCCAGCAGCTTAGCGGAGTCTGGGGCCAACGTCCTGACTTTC
TRBJ1-3 | 15 | - | TRBV2 | - | CASSAAGSSGNTIYF | TGTGCCAGCAGTGCGGCAGGTAGCTCTGGAAACACCATATATTTT
TRBJ1-6 | 14 | - | TRBV6-5 | - | CASSYTQTNSPLHF | TGTGCCAGCAGTTATACCCAGACCAATTCACCCCTCCACTTT
TRBJ1-2 | 14 | - | TRBV7-2 | TRBD1 | CASSADRVDYGYTF | TGTGCCAGCAGCGCTGACAGGGTGGACTATGGCTACACCTTC
TRBJ2-2 | 17 | few | TRBV18 | TRBD2 | CASSPPGLAAGTGELFF | TGTGCCAGCTCACCACCGGGACTAGCGGCGGGGACCGGGGAGCTGTTTTTT
TRBJ1-2 | 15 | - | TRBV7-2 | - | CASTYPGGGLHGYTF | TGTGCCAGCACCTACCCCGGAGGGGGACTTCATGGCTACACCTTC
TRBJ2-4 | 14 | - | TRBV19 | - | CASSIPDSKNIQYF | TGTGCCAGTAGTATCCCGGACAGTAAAAACATTCAGTACTTC
TRBJ2-7 | 13 | - | TRBV7-8 | TRBD1 | CASSYDRGDEQYF | TGTGCCAGCAGCTATGACAGGGGGGACGAGCAGTACTTC
TRBJ2-1 | 16 | - | TRBV23-1 | TRBD2 | CASSQSTGGRSNEQFF | TGCGCCAGCAGTCAATCCACGGGGGGTCGTAGCAATGAGCAGTTCTTC
TRBJ2-5 | 18 | - | TRBV2 | - | CASPGGPLAGQAGETQYF | TGTGCCAGCCCAGGGGGCCCGCTAGCGGGCCAAGCGGGGGAGACCCAGTACTTC
TRBJ2-7 | 15 | - | TRBV6-1 | TRBD2 | CASSVIAGGTYEQYF | TGTGCCAGCAGTGTAATAGCGGGGGGAACCTACGAGCAGTACTTC
TRBJ1-6 | 16 | few | TRBV19 | - | CASSISDRPANSPLHF | TGTGCCAGTAGTATCTCGGACCGCCCGGCTAATTCACCCCTCCACTTT
TRBJ2-3 | 17 | once | TRBV7-6 | - | CASSLYRGAPSTDTQYF | TGTGCCAGCAGCTTATACCGCGGAGCACCTAGCACAGATACGCAGTATTTT
TRBJ2-2 | 19 | - | TRBV5-1 | - | CASSLGGPGIVANTGELFF | TGCGCCAGCAGCTTGGGTGGACCAGGAATAGTAGCGAACACCGGGGAGCTGTTTTTT
TRBJ1-1 | 16 | - | TRBV7-2 | - | CASSLVGGFMNTEAFF | TGTGCCAGCAGCTTAGTAGGGGGGTTCATGAACACTGAAGCTTTCTTT
TRBJ1-1 | 12 | - | TRBV4-1 | - | CASSQGPSGAFF | TGCGCCAGCAGCCAGGGACCGTCGGGGGCTTTCTTT
TRBJ1-1 | 11 | - | TRBV20-1 | - | CSARFNTEAFF | TGCAGTGCTAGATTTAACACTGAAGCTTTCTTT
TRBJ1-1 | 16 | - | TRBV9 | - | CASSVEGRLPNTEAFF | TGTGCCAGCAGCGTAGAGGGACGGTTACCCAACACTGAAGCTTTCTTT
TRBJ2-1 | 15 | - | TRBV7-7 | - | CASSLGPAANNEQFF | TGTGCCAGCAGCTTAGGGCCGGCCGCTAACAATGAGCAGTTCTTC
TRBJ1-6 | 16 | - | TRBV7-9 | - | CASSSPPGQDNSPLHF | TGTGCCAGCAGCTCCCCGCCGGGACAAGATAATTCACCCCTCCACTTT
TRBJ1-4 | 11 | - | TRBV6-5 | - | CASSTGEKLFF | TGTGCCAGCAGCACGGGTGAAAAACTGTTTTTT
TRBJ2-7 | 12 | - | TRBV5-4 | - | CASSLEGSEQYF | TGTGCCAGCAGCTTGGAAGGGAGCGAGCAGTACTTC
TRBJ2-3 | 16 | - | TRBV4-3 | TRBD2 | CASSQDGAGATDTQYF | TGCGCCAGCAGCCAAGATGGAGCGGGAGCTACAGATACGCAGTATTTT
TRBJ2-2 | 12 | - | TRBV4-1 | TRBD1 | CASSALGQGLFF | TGCGCCAGCAGCGCTCTTGGACAGGGGCTGTTTTTT
TRBJ1-4 | 15 | - | TRBV9 | - | CASSPGRSTNEKLFF | TGTGCCAGCAGCCCGGGCCGGTCAACTAATGAAAAACTGTTTTTT
TRBJ2-7 | 14 | - | TRBV28 | TRBD1 | CASSHRDRGREQYF | TGTGCCAGCAGTCACCGGGACAGGGGTAGGGAGCAGTACTTC
TRBJ2-6 | 11 | - | TRBV19 | - | CATTGANVLTF | TGTGCGACTACTGGGGCCAACGTCCTGACTTTC
TRBJ1-1 | 13 | - | TRBV27 | - | CASSFAGNTEAFF | TGTGCCAGCAGTTTTGCTGGGAACACTGAAGCTTTCTTT
TRBJ1-2 | 17 | - | TRBV18 | - | CASSPSASTNANYGYTF | TGTGCCAGCTCACCATCGGCATCCACGAACGCTAACTATGGCTACACCTTC
TRBJ2-7 | 15 | - | TRBV11-2 | - | CASSLGVGLLYEQYF | TGTGCCAGCAGCCTAGGGGTGGGGTTGCTCTACGAGCAGTACTTC
TRBJ1-5 | 18 | - | TRBV7-2 | TRBD1 | CASSLGGPGTGSNQPQHF | TGTGCCAGCAGCTTAGGGGGCCCCGGGACAGGGAGTAATCAGCCCCAGCATTTT
TRBJ1-3 | 15 | - | TRBV6-5 | - | CASLDRFSSGNTIYF | TGTGCCAGCCTCGACAGGTTTTCCTCTGGAAACACCATATATTTT
TRBJ1-2 | 15 | once | TRBV7-9 | - | CASSEYEGGRYGYTF | TGTGCCAGCAGCGAGTACGAAGGGGGGCGCTATGGCTACACCTTC
TRBJ1-1 | 13 | - | TRBV15 | - | CATSRGTNTEAFF | TGTGCCACCAGCAGGGGGACGAACACTGAAGCTTTCTTT
TRBJ1-5 | 15 | few | TRBV19 | - | CASRSGGDSNQPQHF | TGTGCCAGTAGATCGGGTGGGGATAGCAATCAGCCCCAGCATTTT
TRBJ1-1 | 14 | - | TRBV10-3 | - | CAISAGTGNTEAFF | TGTGCCATCAGTGCCGGGACGGGGAACACTGAAGCTTTCTTT
TRBJ1-2 | 14 | - | TRBV6-5 | - | CASSYPGTNYGYTF | TGTGCCAGCAGTTACCCAGGGACGAACTATGGCTACACCTTC
TRBJ1-6 | 16 | - | TRBV6-6 | - | CASLERGGTGNSPLHF | TGTGCCAGTCTAGAGCGGGGGGGGACGGGAAATTCACCCCTCCACTTT
TRBJ2-7 | 15 | - | TRBV25-1 | TRBD1 | CASSESGDRGYEQYF | TGTGCCAGCAGTGAATCCGGCGACAGGGGCTACGAGCAGTACTTC
TRBJ2-5 | 11 | - | TRBV7-9 | - | CASTRGETQYF | TGTGCCAGCACCCGGGGGGAGACCCAGTACTTC
TRBJ2-3 | 16 | - | TRBV10-2 | - | CASSETAIPSTDTQYF | TGCGCCAGCAGTGAGACAGCAATACCCAGCACAGATACGCAGTATTTT
TRBJ2-5 | 14 | - | TRBV7-2 | - | CASSWNRFQETQYF | TGTGCCAGCAGCTGGAACAGGTTCCAAGAGACCCAGTACTTC
TRBJ2-7 | 13 | - | TRBV6-5 | TRBD1 | CASQQGREWEQYF | TGTGCCAGCCAACAGGGGCGCGAGTGGGAGCAGTACTTC